Below, 20 T cell receptor beta chains from the same sample are listed, as sequenced in a study of blood T cell repertoires in COVID-19 (dated by TCRdb to the early 2020s). Library preparation employed the immunoSEQ multiplex PCR assay. TCRdb's version of the immuneACCESS table is confined to in-frame rearrangements and falls short of the full clone set. An unresolved V gene accounts for under half of the shortfall where checked; the remainder is of unknown origin. The sample yields roughly 77,000 clones; around 79% were counted once. Together, the top ten hold around 27% of the sample. Specimen: peripheral blood. These TCRs come from a man in his 60s with active or convalescent COVID-19.

This chain connects TRBV19 to TRBJ2-5; a possible D gene is TRBD1 (5 bases). Germline assignment: CDR1 LNHDA and CDR2 SQIVND (reference sequence). The V end lost 3 bases, the J end lost 0 bases, and 8 bases lay between the germline ends. The CDR3 has 14 amino acids. CDR3 residues: CASSMGRYQETQYF. CDR3 nucleotides: TGTGCCAGTAGTATGGGGCGGTACCAAGAGACCCAGTACTTC.

With regard to this clone: The same CDR3 can be traced to other DNA sequences in this sample. The rearrangement links TRBV5-4 to TRBJ2-5; D possibly corresponds to TRBD2 (5 bases). Germline values: CDR1 SGHNT, CDR2 YYREEE (reference sequence). The CDR3 covers 14 residues. The V end lost 2 bases, the J end lost 3 bases, and 11 bases lay between the germline ends. CDR3 nucleotide sequence: TGTGCCAGCAGCTTCGGTCTAGCCGAAGAGACCCAGTACTTC. Amino acids: CASSFGLAEETQYF.

The chain is built from TRBV4-2 and TRBJ1-4, with 7 bases identical to TRBD1. The CDR3 spans 13 residues. The germline V gene has CDR1 LGHNA and CDR2 YNFKEQ. The ends lost 2 bases at V and 9 bases at J; junction bases unmatched: 3. CDR3 region: CASSQPGQKKLFF. CDR3 coding DNA: TGTGCCAGCAGCCAACCGGGACAGAAAAAACTGTTTTTT.

The chain uses TRBV14 and TRBJ1-6; no definite D call. The CDR3 loop spans 13 amino acids. The V and J ends lost 0 bases and 11 bases respectively, with 8 bases between them. CDR1 is SGHDN, CDR2 FVKESK, per germline. Here the CDR3 DNA reads TGTGCCAGCAGCCAAGATCGCAGAACACCCCTCCACTTT. Translating gives CASSQDRRTPLHF.

The chain is built from TRBV5-6 and TRBJ1-2; D uncertain. Germline V gene data show CDR1 as SGHDT and CDR2 as YYEEEE. CDR3 length: 15 amino acids. Trimming pared 4 bases from V and 0 bases from J, leaving 13 bases between. CDR3 protein: CASSPRPDSNYGYTF. The DNA of the CDR3 is TGTGCCAGCAGCCCTAGACCAGATTCTAACTATGGCTACACCTTC.

V gene TRBV29-1 combines with J gene TRBJ1-1, with D uncertain. Looked up from germline, CDR1 is SQVTM and CDR2 is ANQGSEA. V dropped 2 bases and J dropped 1 base, with 14 bases sitting between them. The CDR3 extends over 15 amino acids. CDR3 residues: CSVEPGVSPNTEAFF. The CDR3 DNA is TGCAGCGTTGAACCGGGAGTTTCCCCGAACACTGAAGCTTTCTTT.

The CDR3 DNA follows: TGTGCCATCAGTGAGTCCCGGGACAGGGCTAAGATGAACACTGAAGCTTTCTTT. It is translated as CAISESRDRAKMNTEAFF. The rearrangement uses TRBV10-3 and TRBJ1-1; TRBD1 aligns across 9 bases. The germline CDR1 and CDR2 sequences are ENHRY and SYGVKD. CDR3 size: 18 residues. J was trimmed by 0 bases and V by 0 bases; bases with no gene match: 8.

The rearrangement uses TRBV6-2 or TRBV6-3 and TRBJ1-2, with 9 bases aligning to TRBD1. The CDR3 is 12 amino acids. The trim removed 0 bases at V and 14 bases at J, leaving 4 bases unmatched. The germline V gene has CDR1 MNHEY and CDR2 SVGEGT. CDR3 DNA: TGTGCCAGCAGTTACTCTCGGACAGGGGTTACCTTC. Translating it yields CASSYSRTGVTF.

The V gene is TRBV6-2 or TRBV6-3, the J gene TRBJ1-1; D remains unclear. Germline lookup yields CDR1 MNHEY and CDR2 SVGEGT. Trimming took 0 bases from V and 7 from J, leaving 6 bases between them. The CDR3 contains 12 residues. The CDR3 spells CASSYSKSEAFF. The CDR3 region has the DNA TGTGCCAGCAGTTACTCCAAGAGTGAAGCTTTCTTT.

This CDR3 reads CASSRGRDGYTF. The CDR3 region has the DNA TGTGCCAGCTCACGCGGGAGGGATGGCTACACCTTC. The chain uses TRBV18 and TRBJ1-2, with D hard to call. The CDR3 totals 12 residues. Germline-derived CDR1 and CDR2 are KGHSH and LQKENI. Trimming cost V 4 bases and J 6 bases, with 9 bases left between them.

In its sample, this clone was seen a few times. The J gene is TRBJ2-1, the V gene TRBV28; TRBD2 might be the D (7 bases). CDR3 size: 19 residues. CDR1 and CDR2 (germline): MDHEN, SYDVKM. V was pared by 5 bases and J by 7 bases, with 30 bases between. CDR3 in amino acids: CASSPRGRRGSGTGNEQFF. The CDR3 DNA reads TGTGCCAGCAGTCCACGTGGCAGGAGGGGGAGCGGGACCGGGAATGAGCAGTTCTTC.

The gene calls are TRBV6-2 or TRBV6-3 and TRBJ2-2; the match to TRBD2 covers 7 bases. This CDR3 is built from 17 residues. Germline lookup yields CDR1 MNHEY and CDR2 SVGEGT. The V and J ends lost 4 bases and 2 bases, in that order; junction bases with no gene match: 10. The CDR3: CASSSTTTSRNTGELFF. Written as DNA, the CDR3 is TGTGCCAGCAGTTCTACGACGACTAGCAGAAACACCGGGGAGCTGTTTTTT.

V and J are TRBV10-3 and TRBJ2-3; 13 nucleotides align to TRBD2. This CDR3 spans 16 amino acids. Germline trimming cut 3 bases from V and 3 bases from J; bases unmatched to any gene: 3. Germline V lookup: CDR1 ENHRY, CDR2 SYGVKD. Here the CDR3 DNA reads TGTGCCATCAGTGAAACTAGCGGGGGGGCTACAGATACGCAGTATTTT. Encoded protein: CAISETSGGATDTQYF.

This chain links TRBV2 with TRBJ2-5; TRBD2 matches 10 bases. Trimming took 10 bases from V and 1 from J; bases not matched to a gene: 6. The germline V gene has CDR1 SNHLY and CDR2 FYNNEI. The CDR3 contains 14 residues. CDR3 nucleotides: TGTGCCAACTTAGCGGGGGGACTCCAAGAGACCCAGTACTTC. Translated: CANLAGGLQETQYF.

This clone was seen only a few times. The chain has TRBV5-1 and TRBJ1-5; no firm D call. The CDR3 extends over 13 amino acids. Germline V gene lookup returns CDR1 SGHRS and CDR2 YFSETQ. Trimming took 1 base from V and 5 from J, leaving 7 bases between them. CDR3: CASSLLGDQPQHF. The CDR3 nucleotides read TGCGCCAGCAGCTTGCTAGGAGATCAGCCCCAGCATTTT.

V usage is TRBV19 and J usage is TRBJ1-5, with no clear D. Trimming took off 6 bases at V and 0 bases at J, with 6 bases between the two ends. The V gene's germline CDR1 is LNHDA and CDR2 SQIVND (reference sequence). The CDR3 is made up of 13 amino acids. DNA of the CDR3: TGTGCCAGTAGGACATTTAGCAATCAGCCCCAGCATTTT. Amino acids: CASRTFSNQPQHF.

This clone was seen a single time. V and J are TRBV11-1 and TRBJ1-1, with D perhaps matching TRBD1 (6 bases). The CDR3 is made up of 16 amino acids. Germline loops: CDR1 SGHAT, CDR2 FQDESV (reference sequence). Trimming removed 2 bases from V and 5 bases from J, with 18 bases in between. The CDR3 region is CASSLRSGGGETEAFF. DNA of the CDR3: TGTGCCAGCAGCTTAAGATCGGGAGGGGGGGAGACTGAAGCTTTCTTT.

The chain carries TRBV12-3 or TRBV12-4 and TRBJ2-5; possibly TRBD1 for D (5 bases). The CDR3 consists of 12 residues. V shed 9 bases and J shed 6 bases, with 14 bases lying between them. The CDR3 here is CARNQGSKTQYF. The CDR3 DNA reads TGTGCCAGAAATCAGGGAAGTAAGACCCAGTACTTC.

V usage is TRBV5-1 and J usage is TRBJ2-5; 9 bases fit TRBD1. Per germline, CDR1 SGHRS and CDR2 YFSETQ. J was trimmed by 4 bases and V by 0 bases; bases with no gene match: 10. This CDR3 comprises 17 residues. Here the CDR3 reads CASSLAQGASLVETQYF. Written as DNA, the CDR3 is TGCGCCAGCAGCTTGGCACAGGGGGCCTCGTTGGTAGAGACCCAGTACTTC.

This chain connects TRBV7-2 to TRBJ2-1; 7 nucleotides align to TRBD1. The CDR3 has 14 amino acids. CDR1 and CDR2 (germline): SGHTA, FQGNSA. V gave up 3 bases and J gave up 3 bases; unmatched junction bases: 2. The CDR3 DNA reads TGTGCCAGCAGCTTGGGGACAGTCTACAATGAGCAGTTCTTC. This gives the protein CASSLGTVYNEQFF.